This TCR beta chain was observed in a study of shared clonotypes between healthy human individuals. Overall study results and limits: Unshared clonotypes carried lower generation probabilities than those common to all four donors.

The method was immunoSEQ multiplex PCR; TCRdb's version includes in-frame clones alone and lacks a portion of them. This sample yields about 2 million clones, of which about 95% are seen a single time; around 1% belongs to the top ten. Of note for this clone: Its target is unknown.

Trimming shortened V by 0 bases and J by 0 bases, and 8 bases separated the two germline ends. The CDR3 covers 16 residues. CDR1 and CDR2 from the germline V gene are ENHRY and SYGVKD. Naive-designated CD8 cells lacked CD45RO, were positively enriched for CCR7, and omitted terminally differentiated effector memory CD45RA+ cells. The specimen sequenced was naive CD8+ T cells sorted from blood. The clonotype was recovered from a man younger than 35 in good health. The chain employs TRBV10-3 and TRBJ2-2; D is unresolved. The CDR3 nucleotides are TGTGCCATCAGTGAGTCCTTATCCTCGAACACCGGGGAGCTGTTTTTT. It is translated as CAISESLSSNTGELFF.